One and the same sample provided the 9 T cell receptor beta chains below, sequenced in a study of blood T cell repertoires in COVID-19. Repertoires were generated with immunoSEQ multiplex PCR, while TCRdb's copy carries only in-frame clones and drops some. The sample yields some 200,000 clones, 70% to 85% seen once. Sequencing was done on a sample of PBMCs or T cells enriched from blood (not recorded which). The receptors shown here come from a woman aged 60 to 75 with acute COVID-19.

The gene calls are TRBV5-4 and TRBJ2-3; D possibly corresponds to TRBD2 (6 bases). Germline CDR1 reads SGHNT; CDR2 reads YYREEE (reference sequence). This CDR3 contains 15 residues. The V end was cut by 4 bases, the J end by 1 base, with 13 bases between. The CDR3 DNA reads TGTGCCAGCAGCCCTCGTCCTAGCGGCACAGATACGCAGTATTTT. It codes for CASSPRPSGTDTQYF.

This chain uses TRBV6-5 with TRBJ1-1, with TRBD1 identical over 10 bases. V gave up 7 bases and J gave up 2 bases; unmatched junction bases: 4. CDR3 size: 14 residues. Germline CDR1 reads MNHEY; CDR2 reads SVGAGI. The CDR3 protein is CASIRTGGNTEAFF. The CDR3 DNA follows: TGTGCCAGCATCCGGACAGGGGGAAACACTGAAGCTTTCTTT.

The V and J genes are TRBV7-9 and TRBJ1-4; 8 bases are a match to TRBD1. The CDR3 is 16 residues long. The trim removed 1 base at V and 7 bases at J, leaving 8 bases unmatched. Germline values: CDR1 SEHNR, CDR2 FQNEAQ (reference sequence). CDR3 nucleotides: TGTGCCAGCAGCTTAGTCGGGAGCAGGGGGCGTGAAAAACTGTTTTTT. Its translation is CASSLVGSRGREKLFF.

This clone has more than one count but fewer than ten. The genes are TRBV5-1 and TRBJ1-5; the match to TRBD1 covers 8 bases. J gave up 6 bases and V 0 bases, and 5 bases lay outside the gene matches. There are 15 residues in the CDR3. Germline-derived CDR1 and CDR2 are SGHRS and YFSETQ. This CDR3 reads CASSLAGTGFQPQHF. The CDR3 coding sequence is TGCGCCAGCAGCTTGGCCGGGACAGGCTTTCAGCCCCAGCATTTT. The variable domain in full, with the rest retrieved from reference TRBV5-1 and TRBJ1-5, is KAGVTQTPRYLIKTRGQQVTLSCSPISGHRSVSWYQQTPGQGLQFLFEYFSETQRNKGNFPGRFSGRQFSNSRSEMNVSTLELGDSALYLCASSLAGTGFQPQHFGDGTRLSIL.

This chain connects TRBV9 to TRBJ2-2; TRBD2 matches 7 bases. The junction had 9 bases not matched to a gene; V was cut back by 3 bases and J by 4 bases. The CDR3 covers 16 residues. Germline V gene sequence: CDR1 SGDLS, CDR2 YYNGEE. CDR3 loop: CASSEAGRTLTGELFF. For the CDR3, the DNA is TGTGCCAGCAGCGAAGCGGGACGTACCCTCACCGGGGAGCTGTTTTTT.

This clone has only a few counts. V and J are TRBV6-5 and TRBJ1-2; tentatively, D is TRBD1 (5 bases). The ends were cut back, 6 bases at V and 2 bases at J, with 10 bases in the middle. CDR1 is MNHEY and CDR2 is SVGAGI in the germline V gene. This CDR3 has 13 residues. As DNA, the CDR3 is TGTGCCAGCAGACGGACAACAAACTATGGCTACACCTTC. Its translation is CASRRTTNYGYTF.

The chain joins TRBV15 to TRBJ2-1, with D tentatively TRBD2 (5 bases). Germline CDR1 reads LNHNV; CDR2 reads YYDKDF (reference sequence). The CDR3 extends over 13 amino acids. Trimming cost V 0 bases and J 12 bases, with 12 bases left between them. The CDR3 protein is CATSREQVLAQFF. DNA for the CDR3: TGTGCCACCAGCAGAGAGCAGGTTCTAGCGCAGTTCTTC.

The chain recombines TRBV6-5 with TRBJ2-7; tentative D call: TRBD1 (5 bases). The V gene's germline CDR1 is MNHEY and CDR2 SVGAGI. The CDR3 has 13 amino acids. The ends were cut back, 6 bases at V and 2 bases at J, with 11 bases in the middle. The CDR3 is CASRATGPYEQYF. DNA for the CDR3: TGTGCCAGCAGGGCTACAGGACCCTACGAGCAGTACTTC.

The CDR3 spells CASSKTSGRGTDTQYF. The CDR3 DNA reads TGTGCCAGCAGCAAGACTAGCGGGAGAGGTACAGATACGCAGTATTTT. This chain joins TRBV27 and TRBJ2-3, with TRBD2 matching 12 bases. The CDR3 covers 16 residues. Germline loops: CDR1 MNHEY, CDR2 SMNVEV (reference sequence). Unmatched junction bases numbered 7, after V lost 6 bases and J lost 3 bases.